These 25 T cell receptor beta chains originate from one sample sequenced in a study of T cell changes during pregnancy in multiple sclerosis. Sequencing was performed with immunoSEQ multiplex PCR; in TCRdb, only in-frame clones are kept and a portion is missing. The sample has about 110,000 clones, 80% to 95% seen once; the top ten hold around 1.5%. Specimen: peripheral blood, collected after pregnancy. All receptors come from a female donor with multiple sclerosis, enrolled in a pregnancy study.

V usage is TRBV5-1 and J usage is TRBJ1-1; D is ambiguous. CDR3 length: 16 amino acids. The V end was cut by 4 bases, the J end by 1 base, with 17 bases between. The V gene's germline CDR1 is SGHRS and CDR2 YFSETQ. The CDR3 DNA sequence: TGCGCCAGCAGCCCGCTGCGATTAAGCCCGAACACTGAAGCTTTCTTT. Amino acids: CASSPLRLSPNTEAFF.

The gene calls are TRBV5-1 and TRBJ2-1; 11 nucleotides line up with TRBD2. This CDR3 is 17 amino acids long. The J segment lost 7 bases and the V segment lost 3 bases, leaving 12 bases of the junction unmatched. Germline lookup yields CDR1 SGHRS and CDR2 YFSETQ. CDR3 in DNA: TGCGCCAGCAGCTCCCAAGTACTAGCGGGAGTGCCGAATGAGCAGTTCTTC. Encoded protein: CASSSQVLAGVPNEQFF.

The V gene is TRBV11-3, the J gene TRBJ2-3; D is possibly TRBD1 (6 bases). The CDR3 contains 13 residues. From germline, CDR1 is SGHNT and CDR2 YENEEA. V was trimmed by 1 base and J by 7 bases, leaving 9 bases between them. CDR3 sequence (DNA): TGTGCCAGCAGCTTAGCAGGGGCGCATACGCAGTATTTT. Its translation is CASSLAGAHTQYF.

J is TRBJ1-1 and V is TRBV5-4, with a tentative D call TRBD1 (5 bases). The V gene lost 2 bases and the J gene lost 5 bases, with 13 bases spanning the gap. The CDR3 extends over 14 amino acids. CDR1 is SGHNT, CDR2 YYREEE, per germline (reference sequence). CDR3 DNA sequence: TGTGCCAGCAGCTTTCAGGGTTTCAAGACTGAAGCTTTCTTT. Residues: CASSFQGFKTEAFF.

For the CDR3, the DNA is TGTGCCAGTAGTCTCTTTAACGGTGGGAACACTGAAGCTTTCTTT. Translated: CASSLFNGGNTEAFF. V is TRBV19 and J is TRBJ1-1, with D uncertain. Trimming took off 5 bases at V and 1 base at J, with 14 bases between the two ends. CDR1 is LNHDA, CDR2 SQIVND, per germline (reference sequence). The CDR3 consists of 15 residues.

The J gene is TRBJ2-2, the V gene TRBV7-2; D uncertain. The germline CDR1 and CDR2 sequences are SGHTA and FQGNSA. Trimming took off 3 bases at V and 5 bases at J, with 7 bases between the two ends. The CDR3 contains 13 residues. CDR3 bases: TGTGCCAGCAGCTTCGAGTTAACCGGGGAGCTGTTTTTT. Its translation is CASSFELTGELFF. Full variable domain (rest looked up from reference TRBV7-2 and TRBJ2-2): GAGVSQSPSNKVTEKGKDVELRCDPISGHTALYWYRQSLGQGLEFLIYFQGNSAPDKSGLPSDRFSAERTGGSVSTLTIQRTQQEDSAVYLCASSFELTGELFFGEGSRLTVL.

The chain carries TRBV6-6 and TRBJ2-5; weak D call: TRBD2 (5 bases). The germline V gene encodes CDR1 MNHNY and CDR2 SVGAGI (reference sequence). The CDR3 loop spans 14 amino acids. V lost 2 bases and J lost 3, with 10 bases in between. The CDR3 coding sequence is TGTGCCAGCAGTTACAGAGGGCTAAAAGAGACCCAGTACTTC. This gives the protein CASSYRGLKETQYF.

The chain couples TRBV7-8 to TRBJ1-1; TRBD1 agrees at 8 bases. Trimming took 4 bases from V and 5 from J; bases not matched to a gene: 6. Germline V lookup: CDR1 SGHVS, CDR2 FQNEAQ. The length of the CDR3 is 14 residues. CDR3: CASSSRQGHTEAFF. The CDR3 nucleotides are TGTGCCAGCAGCTCCAGACAGGGGCATACTGAAGCTTTCTTT.

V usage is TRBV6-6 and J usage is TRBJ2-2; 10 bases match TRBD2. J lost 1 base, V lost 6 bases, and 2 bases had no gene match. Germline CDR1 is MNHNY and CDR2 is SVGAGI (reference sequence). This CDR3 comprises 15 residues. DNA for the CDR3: TGTGCCAGCAGAAGGACTAGCGGGAACACCGGGGAGCTGTTTTTT. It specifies CASRRTSGNTGELFF.

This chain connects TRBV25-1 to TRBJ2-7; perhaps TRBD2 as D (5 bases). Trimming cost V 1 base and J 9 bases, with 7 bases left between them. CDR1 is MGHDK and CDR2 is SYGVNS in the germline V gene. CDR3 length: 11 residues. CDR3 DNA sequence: TGTGCCAGCAGTGAATCTAGCAGGCAGTACTTC. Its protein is CASSESSRQYF.

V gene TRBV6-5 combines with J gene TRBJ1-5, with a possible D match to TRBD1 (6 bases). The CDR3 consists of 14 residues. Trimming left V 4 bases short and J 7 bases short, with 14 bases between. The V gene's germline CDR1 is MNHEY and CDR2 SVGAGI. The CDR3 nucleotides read TGTGCCAGCAGTTCCAGGGGAGGGGCACAGCCCCAGCATTTT. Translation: CASSSRGGAQPQHF.

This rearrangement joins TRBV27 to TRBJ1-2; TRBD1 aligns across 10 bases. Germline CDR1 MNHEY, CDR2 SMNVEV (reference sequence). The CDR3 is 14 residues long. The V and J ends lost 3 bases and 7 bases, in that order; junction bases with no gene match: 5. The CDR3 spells CASSFRDRGGGYTF. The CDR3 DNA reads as TGTGCCAGCAGTTTTAGGGACAGGGGAGGTGGCTACACCTTC.

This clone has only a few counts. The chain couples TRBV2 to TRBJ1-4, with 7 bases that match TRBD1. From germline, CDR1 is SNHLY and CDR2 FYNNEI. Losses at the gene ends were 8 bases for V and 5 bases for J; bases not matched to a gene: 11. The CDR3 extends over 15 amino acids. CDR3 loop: CASRRIGTENEKLFF. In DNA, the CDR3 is TGTGCCAGCCGGCGGATTGGGACAGAGAATGAAAAACTGTTTTTT. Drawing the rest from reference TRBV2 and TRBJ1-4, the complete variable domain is EPEVTQTPSHQVTQMGQEVILRCVPISNHLYFYWYRQILGQKVEFLVSFYNNEISEKSEIFDDQFSVERPDGSNFTLKIRSTKLEDSAMYFCASRRIGTENEKLFFGSGTQLSVL.

The CDR3 loop reads CASSLAGGTPNTGELFF. CDR3 sequence (DNA): TGCGCCAGCAGCTTGGCCGGGGGGACACCGAACACCGGGGAGCTGTTTTTT. The chain combines TRBV5-1 with TRBJ2-2; D possibly corresponds to TRBD2 (7 bases). V was trimmed by 0 bases and J by 0 bases, leaving 12 bases between them. Per the germline V gene, CDR1 is SGHRS and CDR2 is YFSETQ. The length of the CDR3 is 17 residues.

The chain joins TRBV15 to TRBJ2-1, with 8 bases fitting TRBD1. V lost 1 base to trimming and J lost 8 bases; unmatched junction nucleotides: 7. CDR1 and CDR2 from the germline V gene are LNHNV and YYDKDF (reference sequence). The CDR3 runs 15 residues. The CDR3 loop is CATSRVETGVDEQFF. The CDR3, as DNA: TGTGCCACCAGCAGAGTTGAGACAGGGGTCGATGAGCAGTTCTTC.

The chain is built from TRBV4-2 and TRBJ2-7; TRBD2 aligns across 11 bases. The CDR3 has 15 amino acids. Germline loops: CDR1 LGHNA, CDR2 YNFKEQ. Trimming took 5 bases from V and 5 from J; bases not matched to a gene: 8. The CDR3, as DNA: TGTGCCAGCAGCGGGCGACTAGCGGGGAATCACGAGCAGTACTTC. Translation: CASSGRLAGNHEQYF.

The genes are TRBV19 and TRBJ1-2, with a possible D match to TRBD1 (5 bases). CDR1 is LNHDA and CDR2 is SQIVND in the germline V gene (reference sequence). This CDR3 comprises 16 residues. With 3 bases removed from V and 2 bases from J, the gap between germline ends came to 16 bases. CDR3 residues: CASSIRRGNRNYGYTF. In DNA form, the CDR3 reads TGTGCCAGTAGTATCCGTAGGGGAAATCGGAACTATGGCTACACCTTC.

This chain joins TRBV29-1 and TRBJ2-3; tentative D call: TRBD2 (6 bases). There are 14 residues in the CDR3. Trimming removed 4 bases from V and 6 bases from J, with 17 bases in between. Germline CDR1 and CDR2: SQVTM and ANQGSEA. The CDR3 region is CSVALTSPDDTQYF. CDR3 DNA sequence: TGCAGCGTTGCCTTGACTAGTCCTGACGATACGCAGTATTTT.

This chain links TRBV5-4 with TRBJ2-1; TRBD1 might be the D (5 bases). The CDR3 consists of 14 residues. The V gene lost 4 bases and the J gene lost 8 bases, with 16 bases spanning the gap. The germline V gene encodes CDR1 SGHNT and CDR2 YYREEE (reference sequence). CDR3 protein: CASSPRVSMDEQFF. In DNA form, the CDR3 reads TGTGCCAGCAGCCCCAGGGTATCTATGGATGAGCAGTTCTTC.

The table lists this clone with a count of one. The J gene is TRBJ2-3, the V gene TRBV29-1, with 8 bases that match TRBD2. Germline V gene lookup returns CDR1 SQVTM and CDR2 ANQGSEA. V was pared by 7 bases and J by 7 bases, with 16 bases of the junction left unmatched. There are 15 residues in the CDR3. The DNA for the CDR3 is TGCAGCGGGATATACAGCGGGAGCCCGGGATATACGCAGTATTTT. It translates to CSGIYSGSPGYTQYF.

The CDR3 DNA sequence: TGTGCCAGCAGCTTCGCCCCGGGGCAGGGGGGCACAGATACGCAGTATTTT. Translation gives CASSFAPGQGGTDTQYF. V usage is TRBV13 and J usage is TRBJ2-3; 7 bases match TRBD1. The CDR3 consists of 17 residues. With 3 bases clipped from V and 1 base from J, the junction kept 10 bases outside the gene matches. Germline CDR1 reads PRHDT; CDR2 reads FYEKMQ (reference sequence). Full variable domain (missing parts from reference TRBV13 and TRBJ2-3): AAGVIQSPRHLIKEKRETATLKCYPIPRHDTVYWYQQGPGQDPQFLISFYEKMQSDKGSIPDRFSAQQFSDYHSELNMSSLELGDSALYFCASSFAPGQGGTDTQYFGPGTRLTVL.

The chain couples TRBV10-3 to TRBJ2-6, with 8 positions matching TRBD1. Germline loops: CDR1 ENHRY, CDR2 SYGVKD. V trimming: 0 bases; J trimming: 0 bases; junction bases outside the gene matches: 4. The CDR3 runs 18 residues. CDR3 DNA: TGTGCCATCAGTGAGTCGGGACAGGCCATCTCTGGGGCCAACGTCCTGACTTTC. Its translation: CAISESGQAISGANVLTF.

CDR3 sequence: CASSESPSPETQYF. CDR3 nucleotides: TGTGCCAGCAGTGAATCCCCTAGCCCCGAGACCCAGTACTTC. The chain is built from TRBV25-1 and TRBJ2-5, with D possibly TRBD2 on 5 matching bases. Germline V gene sequence: CDR1 MGHDK, CDR2 SYGVNS. The V end was cut by 1 base, the J end by 5 bases, with 11 bases between. The CDR3 is 14 amino acids.

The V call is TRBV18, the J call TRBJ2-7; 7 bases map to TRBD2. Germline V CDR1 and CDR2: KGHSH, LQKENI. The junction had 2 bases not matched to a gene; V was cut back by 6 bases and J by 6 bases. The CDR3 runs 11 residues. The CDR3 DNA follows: TGTGCCAGCTCCGGGGGGACCGAGCAGTACTTC. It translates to CASSGGTEQYF.

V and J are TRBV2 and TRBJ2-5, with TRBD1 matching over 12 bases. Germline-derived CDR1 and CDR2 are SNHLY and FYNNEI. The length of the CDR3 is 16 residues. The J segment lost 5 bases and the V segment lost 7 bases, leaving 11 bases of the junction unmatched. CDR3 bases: TGTGCCAGCACTCCACACCCCGGGACAGGGGGCGAGACCCAGTACTTC. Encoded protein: CASTPHPGTGGETQYF.